Listed below are T cell receptor beta chains from one sample, sequenced in a study of T cell responses to AZD1222 COVID-19 vaccine. Measured with immunoSEQ multiplex PCR; TCRdb has only the in-frame clones, and not every one. The table lists under 300,000 clones, 90% to 95% of them singletons. Sequenced here: peripheral blood, sampled on day 0 of AZD1222 vaccination. The receptors stem from an adult in good health. Both conserved end residues are part of each CDR3. Each record gives: D gene, clone size, CDR3 length, V gene, J gene, CDR3 protein, CDR3 DNA. A D gene is named only where the DNA matches it firmly. Some rows mark clone size as missing; the rest say once, few, many or name a class of expanded clone.

>TRBD1|NA|14|TRBV15|TRBJ2-7
CATSRGGQVYEQYF
TGTGCCACCAGCAGAGGGGGACAGGTCTACGAGCAGTACTTC
>TRBD1|NA|14|TRBV3-1/TRBV3-2|TRBJ2-5
CASSPTGGLETQYF
TGTGCCAGCAGCCCTACAGGGGGCCTGGAGACCCAGTACTTC
>NA|NA|14|TRBV21-1|TRBJ2-3
CASSKEPRGDTQYF
TGTGCCAGCAGCAAAGAACCCCGTGGGGATACGCAGTATTTT
>NA|NA|17|TRBV19|TRBJ2-6
CASSITGLGGKANVLTF
TGTGCCAGTAGTATTACAGGACTGGGTGGAAAGGCCAACGTCCTGACTTTC
>TRBD2|NA|19|TRBV2|TRBJ2-7
CASSEPRSGTSGGYYEQYF
TGTGCCAGCAGTGAACCCAGATCCGGGACTAGCGGGGGTTACTACGAGCAGTACTTC
>NA|NA|12|TRBV24-1|TRBJ2-7
CATSGDSYEQYF
TGTGCCACCAGTGGTGATTCCTACGAGCAGTACTTC
>NA|NA|15|TRBV11-2|TRBJ2-7
CASSLAGKGVYEQYF
TGTGCCAGCAGCTTAGCGGGGAAAGGAGTCTACGAGCAGTACTTC
>NA|NA|12|TRBV7-6|TRBJ1-3
CASSQPGNTIYF
TGTGCCAGCAGCCAGCCTGGAAACACCATATATTTT
>NA|NA|14|TRBV5-4|TRBJ2-7
CASSLARRGDEQYF
TGTGCCAGCAGCTTGGCCCGCAGGGGCGACGAGCAGTACTTC
>TRBD1|few|14|TRBV7-9|TRBJ1-2
CASSLPTGGYGYTF
TGTGCCAGCAGCTTACCGACAGGGGGTTATGGCTACACCTTC
>NA|NA|13|TRBV12-3/TRBV12-4|TRBJ2-1
CASSLSSSDEQFF
TGTGCCAGCAGTTTGTCTAGCAGCGATGAGCAGTTCTTC
>TRBD1|NA|14|TRBV19|TRBJ2-7
CASSPGTGPYEQYF
TGTGCCAGTAGTCCCGGGACAGGGCCCTACGAGCAGTACTTC
>TRBD1|NA|14|TRBV2|TRBJ1-2
CASRGTGGPGGYTF
TGTGCCAGCAGGGGGACAGGGGGCCCCGGAGGCTACACCTTC
>TRBD1|NA|15|TRBV4-1|TRBJ1-5
CASSPDRGSNQPQHF
TGCGCCAGCAGCCCGGACAGGGGGAGCAATCAGCCCCAGCATTTT
>NA|NA|17|TRBV2|TRBJ1-2
CASSGAGGYPINYGYTF
TGTGCCAGCAGTGGCGCGGGCGGCTACCCGATCAACTATGGCTACACCTTC
>TRBD2|NA|20|TRBV14|TRBJ2-6
CASSHGLAGGTPSGANVLTF
TGTGCCAGCAGCCATGGACTAGCGGGAGGAACCCCCTCTGGGGCCAACGTCCTGACTTTC
>NA|NA|14|TRBV5-1|TRBJ1-4
CASSLSGVGEKLFF
TGCGCCAGCAGCTTGAGCGGCGTCGGTGAAAAACTGTTTTTT